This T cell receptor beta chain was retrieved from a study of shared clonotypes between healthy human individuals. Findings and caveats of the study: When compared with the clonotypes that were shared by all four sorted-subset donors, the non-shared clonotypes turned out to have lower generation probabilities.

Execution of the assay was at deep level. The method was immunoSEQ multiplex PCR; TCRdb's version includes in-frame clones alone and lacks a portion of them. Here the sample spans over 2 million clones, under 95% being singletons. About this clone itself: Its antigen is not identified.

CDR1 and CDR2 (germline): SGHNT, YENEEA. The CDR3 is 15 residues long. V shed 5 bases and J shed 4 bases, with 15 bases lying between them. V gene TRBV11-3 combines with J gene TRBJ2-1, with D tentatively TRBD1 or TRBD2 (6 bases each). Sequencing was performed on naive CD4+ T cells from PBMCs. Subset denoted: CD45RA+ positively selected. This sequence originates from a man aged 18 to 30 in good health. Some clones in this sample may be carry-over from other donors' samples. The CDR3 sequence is CASSGGQGRYNEQFF. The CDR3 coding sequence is TGTGCCAGCAGCGGGGGGCAGGGTCGTTACAATGAGCAGTTCTTC.